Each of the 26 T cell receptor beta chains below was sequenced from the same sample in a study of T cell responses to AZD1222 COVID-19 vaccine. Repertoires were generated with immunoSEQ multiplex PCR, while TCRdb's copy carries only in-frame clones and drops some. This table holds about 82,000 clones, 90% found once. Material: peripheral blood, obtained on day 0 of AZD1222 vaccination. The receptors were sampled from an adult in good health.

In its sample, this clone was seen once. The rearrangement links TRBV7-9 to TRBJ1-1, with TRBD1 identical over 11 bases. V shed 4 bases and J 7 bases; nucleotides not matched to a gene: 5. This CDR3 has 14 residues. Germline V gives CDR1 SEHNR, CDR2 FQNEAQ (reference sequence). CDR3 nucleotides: TGTGCCAGCAGCTGGACAGGGGGCTCTTATGAAGCTTTCTTT. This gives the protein CASSWTGGSYEAFF.

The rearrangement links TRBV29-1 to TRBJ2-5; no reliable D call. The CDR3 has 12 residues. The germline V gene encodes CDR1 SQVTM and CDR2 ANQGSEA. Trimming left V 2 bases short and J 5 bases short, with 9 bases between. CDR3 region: CSVERQTETQYF. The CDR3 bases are TGCAGCGTTGAACGCCAGACGGAGACCCAGTACTTC.

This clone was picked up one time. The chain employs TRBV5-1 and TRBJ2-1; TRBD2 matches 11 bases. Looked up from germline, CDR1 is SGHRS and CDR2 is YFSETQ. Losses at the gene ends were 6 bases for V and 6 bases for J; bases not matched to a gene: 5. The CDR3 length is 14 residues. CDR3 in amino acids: CASTLAGGINEQFF. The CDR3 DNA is TGCGCCAGCACCCTAGCGGGGGGCATCAATGAGCAGTTCTTC. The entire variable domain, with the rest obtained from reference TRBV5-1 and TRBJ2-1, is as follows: KAGVTQTPRYLIKTRGQQVTLSCSPISGHRSVSWYQQTPGQGLQFLFEYFSETQRNKGNFPGRFSGRQFSNSRSEMNVSTLELGDSALYLCASTLAGGINEQFFGPGTRLTVL.

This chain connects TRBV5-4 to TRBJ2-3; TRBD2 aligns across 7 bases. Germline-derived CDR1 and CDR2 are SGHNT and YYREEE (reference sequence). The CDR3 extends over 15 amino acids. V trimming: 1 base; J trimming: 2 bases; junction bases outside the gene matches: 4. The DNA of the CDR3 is TGTGCCAGCAGCTTGTCACTAGCGAACACAGATACGCAGTATTTT. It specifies CASSLSLANTDTQYF.

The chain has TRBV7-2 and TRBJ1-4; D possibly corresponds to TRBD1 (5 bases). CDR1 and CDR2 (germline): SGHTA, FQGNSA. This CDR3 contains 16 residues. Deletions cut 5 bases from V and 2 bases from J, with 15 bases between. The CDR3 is CASSLGSWGTNEKLFF. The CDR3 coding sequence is TGTGCCAGCAGCCTAGGGTCGTGGGGGACTAATGAAAAACTGTTTTTT. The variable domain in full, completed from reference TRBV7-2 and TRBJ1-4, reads GAGVSQSPSNKVTEKGKDVELRCDPISGHTALYWYRQSLGQGLEFLIYFQGNSAPDKSGLPSDRFSAERTGGSVSTLTIQRTQQEDSAVYLCASSLGSWGTNEKLFFGSGTQLSVL.

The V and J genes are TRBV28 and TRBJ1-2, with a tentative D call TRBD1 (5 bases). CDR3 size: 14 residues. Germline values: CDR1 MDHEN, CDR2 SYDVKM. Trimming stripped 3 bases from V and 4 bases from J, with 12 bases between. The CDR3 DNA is TGTGCCAGCAGTTTTTATCGGCAGGGCTATGGCTACACCTTC. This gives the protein CASSFYRQGYGYTF.

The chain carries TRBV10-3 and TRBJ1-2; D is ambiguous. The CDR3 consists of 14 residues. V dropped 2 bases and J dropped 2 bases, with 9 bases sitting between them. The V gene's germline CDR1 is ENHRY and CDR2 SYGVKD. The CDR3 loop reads CAISEADMNYGYTF. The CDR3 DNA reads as TGTGCCATCAGTGAGGCTGATATGAACTATGGCTACACCTTC.

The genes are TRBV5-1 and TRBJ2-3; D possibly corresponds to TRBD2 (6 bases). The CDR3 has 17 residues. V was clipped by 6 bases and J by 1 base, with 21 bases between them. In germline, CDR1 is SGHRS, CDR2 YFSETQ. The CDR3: CASNAAGLGSRTDTQYF. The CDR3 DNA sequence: TGCGCCAGCAACGCGGCGGGACTGGGATCTCGCACAGATACGCAGTATTTT. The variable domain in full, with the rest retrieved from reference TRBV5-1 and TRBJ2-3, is KAGVTQTPRYLIKTRGQQVTLSCSPISGHRSVSWYQQTPGQGLQFLFEYFSETQRNKGNFPGRFSGRQFSNSRSEMNVSTLELGDSALYLCASNAAGLGSRTDTQYFGPGTRLTVL.

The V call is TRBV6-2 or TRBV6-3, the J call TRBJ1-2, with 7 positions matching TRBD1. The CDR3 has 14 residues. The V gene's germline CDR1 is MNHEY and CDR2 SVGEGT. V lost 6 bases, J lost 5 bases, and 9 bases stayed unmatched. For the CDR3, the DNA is TGTGCCAGCAGCCGGAAGGGGGCAAGGTATGGCTACACCTTC. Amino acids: CASSRKGARYGYTF.

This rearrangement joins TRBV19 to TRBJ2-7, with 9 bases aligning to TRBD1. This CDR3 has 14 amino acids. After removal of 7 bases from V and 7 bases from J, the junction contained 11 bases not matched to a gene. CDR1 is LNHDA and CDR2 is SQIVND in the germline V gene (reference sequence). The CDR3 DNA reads TGTGCCAGTACCCCCGGGACAGGGATGGGGGAGCAGTACTTC. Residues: CASTPGTGMGEQYF. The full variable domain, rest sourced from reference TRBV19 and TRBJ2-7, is DGGITQSPKYLFRKEGQNVTLSCEQNLNHDAMYWYRQDPGQGLRLIYYSQIVNDFQKGDIAEGYSVSREKKESFPLTVTSAQKNPTAFYLCASTPGTGMGEQYFGPGTRLTVT.

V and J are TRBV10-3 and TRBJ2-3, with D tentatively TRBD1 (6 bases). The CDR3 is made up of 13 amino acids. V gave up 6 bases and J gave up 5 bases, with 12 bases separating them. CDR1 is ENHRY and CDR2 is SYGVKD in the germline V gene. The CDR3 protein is CAISRPGEDTQYF. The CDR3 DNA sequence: TGTGCCATCAGCCGTCCAGGGGAAGATACGCAGTATTTT.

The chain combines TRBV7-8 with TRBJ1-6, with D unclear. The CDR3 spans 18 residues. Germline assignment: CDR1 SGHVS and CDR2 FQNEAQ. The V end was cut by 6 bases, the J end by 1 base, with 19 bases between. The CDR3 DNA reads TGTGCCAGCAGTTACACCGGGCATTCAAGGTCCTATAATTCACCCCTCCACTTT. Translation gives CASSYTGHSRSYNSPLHF.

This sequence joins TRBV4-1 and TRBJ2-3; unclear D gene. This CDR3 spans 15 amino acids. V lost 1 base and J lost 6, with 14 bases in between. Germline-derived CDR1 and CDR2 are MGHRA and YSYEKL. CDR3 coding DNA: TGCGCCAGCAGCCAAGGTGGCCGTACACCCGATACGCAGTATTTT. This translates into CASSQGGRTPDTQYF.

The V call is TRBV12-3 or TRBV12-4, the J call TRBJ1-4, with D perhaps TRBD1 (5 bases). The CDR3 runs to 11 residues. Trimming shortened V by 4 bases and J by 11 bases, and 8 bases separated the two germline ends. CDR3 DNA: TGTGCCAGCAGTTCGGGGACGAAACTGTTTTTT. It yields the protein CASSSGTKLFF.

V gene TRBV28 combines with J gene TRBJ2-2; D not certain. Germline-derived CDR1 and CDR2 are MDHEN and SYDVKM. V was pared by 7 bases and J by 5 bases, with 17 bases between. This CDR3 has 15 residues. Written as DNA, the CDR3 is TGTGCCAGCAAAACCGGGTCTGAGGTTACCGGGGAGCTGTTTTTT. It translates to CASKTGSEVTGELFF.

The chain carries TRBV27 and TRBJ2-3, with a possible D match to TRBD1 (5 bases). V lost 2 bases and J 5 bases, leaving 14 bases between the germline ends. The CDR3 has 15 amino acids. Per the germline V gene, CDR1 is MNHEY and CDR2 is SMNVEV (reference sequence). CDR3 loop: CASSLVLTQGDTQYF. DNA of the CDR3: TGTGCCAGCAGTTTAGTACTAACCCAGGGAGATACGCAGTATTTT.

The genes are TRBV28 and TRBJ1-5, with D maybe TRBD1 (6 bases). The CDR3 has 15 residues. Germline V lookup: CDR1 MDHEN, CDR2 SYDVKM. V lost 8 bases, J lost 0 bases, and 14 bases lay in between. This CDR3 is CASGTQGFSNQPQHF. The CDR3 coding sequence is TGTGCCAGCGGTACACAGGGATTTAGCAATCAGCCCCAGCATTTT. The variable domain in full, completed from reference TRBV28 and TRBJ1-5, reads DVKVTQSSRYLVKRTGEKVFLECVQDMDHENMFWYRQDPGLGLRLIYFSYDVKMKEKGDIPEGYSVSREKKERFSLILESASTNQTSMYLCASGTQGFSNQPQHFGDGTRLSIL.

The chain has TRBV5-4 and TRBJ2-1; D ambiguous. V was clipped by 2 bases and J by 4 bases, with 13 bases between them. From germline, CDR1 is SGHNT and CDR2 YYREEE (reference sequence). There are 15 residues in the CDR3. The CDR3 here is CASSFGSTAYNEQFF. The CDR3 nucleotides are TGTGCCAGCAGCTTTGGCTCCACCGCATACAATGAGCAGTTCTTC.

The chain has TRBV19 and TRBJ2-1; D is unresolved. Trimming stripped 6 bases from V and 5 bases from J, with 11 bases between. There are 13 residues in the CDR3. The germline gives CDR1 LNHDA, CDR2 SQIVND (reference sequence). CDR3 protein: CASRANLDNEQFF. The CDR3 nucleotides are TGTGCCAGTAGGGCTAACTTGGACAATGAGCAGTTCTTC.

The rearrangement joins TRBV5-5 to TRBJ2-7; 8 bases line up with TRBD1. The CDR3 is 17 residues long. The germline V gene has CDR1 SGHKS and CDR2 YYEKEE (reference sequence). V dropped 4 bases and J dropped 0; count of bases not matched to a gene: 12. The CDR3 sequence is CASSRTPGTGPSYEQYF. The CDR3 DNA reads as TGTGCCAGCAGCCGTACCCCCGGGACAGGCCCCTCCTACGAGCAGTACTTC.

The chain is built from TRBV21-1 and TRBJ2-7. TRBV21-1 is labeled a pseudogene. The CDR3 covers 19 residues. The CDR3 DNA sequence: TGTGCCAGCAGCAAGGCCGGGACGGGGAACTCCTCAGATATCTACGAGCAGTACTTC. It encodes CASSKAGTGNSSDIYEQYF.

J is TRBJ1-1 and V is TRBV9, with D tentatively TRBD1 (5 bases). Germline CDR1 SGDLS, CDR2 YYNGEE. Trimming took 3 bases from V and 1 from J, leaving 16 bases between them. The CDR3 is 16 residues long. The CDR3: CASSAGGSGKNTEAFF. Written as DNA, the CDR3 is TGTGCCAGCAGCGCGGGGGGGTCGGGAAAGAACACTGAAGCTTTCTTT.

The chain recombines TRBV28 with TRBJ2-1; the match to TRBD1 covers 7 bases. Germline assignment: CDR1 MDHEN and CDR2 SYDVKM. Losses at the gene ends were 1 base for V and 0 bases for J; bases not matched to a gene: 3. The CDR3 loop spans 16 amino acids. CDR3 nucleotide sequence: TGTGCCAGCAGTTTATTGGGACAGAGCTCCTACAATGAGCAGTTCTTC. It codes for CASSLLGQSSYNEQFF.

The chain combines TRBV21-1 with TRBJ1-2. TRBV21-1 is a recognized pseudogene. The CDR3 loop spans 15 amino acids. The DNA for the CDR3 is TGTGCCAGCAGCAAAAGTAAACCAGGACCTTATGGCTACACCTTC. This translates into CASSKSKPGPYGYTF.

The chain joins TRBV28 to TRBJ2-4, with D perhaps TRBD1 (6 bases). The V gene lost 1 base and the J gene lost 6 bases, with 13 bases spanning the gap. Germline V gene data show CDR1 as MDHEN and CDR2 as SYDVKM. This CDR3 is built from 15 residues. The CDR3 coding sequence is TGTGCCAGCAGTTTATTCGGGACACCCGGAAACATTCAGTACTTC. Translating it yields CASSLFGTPGNIQYF.

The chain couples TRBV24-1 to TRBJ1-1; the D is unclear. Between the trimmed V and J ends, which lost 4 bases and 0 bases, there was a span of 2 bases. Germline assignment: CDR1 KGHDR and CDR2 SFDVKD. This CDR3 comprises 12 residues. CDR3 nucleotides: TGTGCCACCAGTGACCTGAACACTGAAGCTTTCTTT. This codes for CATSDLNTEAFF.